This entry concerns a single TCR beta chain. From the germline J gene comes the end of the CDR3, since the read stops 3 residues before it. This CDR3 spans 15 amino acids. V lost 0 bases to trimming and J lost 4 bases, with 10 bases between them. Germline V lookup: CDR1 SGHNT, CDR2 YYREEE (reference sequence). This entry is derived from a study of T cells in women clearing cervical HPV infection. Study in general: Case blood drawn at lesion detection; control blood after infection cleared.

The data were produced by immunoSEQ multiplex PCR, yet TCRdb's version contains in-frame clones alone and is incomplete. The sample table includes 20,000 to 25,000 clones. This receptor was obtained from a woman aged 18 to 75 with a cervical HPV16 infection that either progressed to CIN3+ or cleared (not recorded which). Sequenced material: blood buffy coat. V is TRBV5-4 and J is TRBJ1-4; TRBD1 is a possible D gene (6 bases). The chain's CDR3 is CASSLGSGVNEKLFF. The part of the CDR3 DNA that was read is TGTGCCAGCAGCTTGGGGTCAGGGGTTAATGAAAAA.